One sample yielded the 15 T cell receptor beta chains listed below, sequenced in a study of T cell clonotyping in hematopoietic cell transplantation. Assay: immunoSEQ multiplex PCR; the TCRdb copy retains only in-frame clones and omits some. This table has 9,500 to 13,000 clones, about four fifths appearing once. The starting material was PBMCs, obtained 30 days after allogeneic stem cell transplant. The receptors come from a female patient between 40 and 55 years old who had an allogeneic stem cell transplant from a related donor, so T cells may come from the graft donor. Some clones in this sample may be carry-over from other donors' samples.

This clone was seen only a few times. V and J are TRBV11-3 and TRBJ1-2, with D possibly being TRBD1 (5 bases). Germline CDR1 is SGHNT and CDR2 is YENEEA. Trimming removed 5 bases from V and 8 bases from J, with 12 bases in between. This CDR3 spans 12 amino acids. The DNA of the CDR3 is TGTGCCAGCAGCCCCGGGGCCGCGGGCTACACCTTC. It codes for CASSPGAAGYTF.

V is TRBV29-1 and J is TRBJ2-7, with TRBD2 matching over 7 bases. Germline V CDR1 and CDR2: SQVTM, ANQGSEA. The CDR3 runs to 12 residues. With V trimmed by 4 bases and J by 1 base, 1 base remained unmatched. The CDR3 spells CSVGRESYEQYF. CDR3 in DNA: TGCAGCGTTGGGCGGGAGTCCTACGAGCAGTACTTC.

V and J are TRBV19 and TRBJ2-1, with D possibly TRBD1 on 5 matching bases. Germline-derived CDR1 and CDR2 are LNHDA and SQIVND (reference sequence). Trimming took off 1 base at V and 7 bases at J, with 11 bases between the two ends. CDR3 length: 14 residues. CDR3 sequence (DNA): TGTGCCAGTAGTATAGCTCTTCGACAGAATGAGCAGTTCTTC. This translates into CASSIALRQNEQFF.

The chain links TRBV6-5 to TRBJ1-5; TRBD1 aligns across 8 bases. The CDR3 length is 13 residues. Looked up from germline, CDR1 is MNHEY and CDR2 is SVGAGI. V lost 6 bases to trimming and J lost 7 bases; unmatched junction nucleotides: 5. The CDR3 nucleotides read TGTGCCAGCAGCCGGACAGGGAGCCAGCCCCAGCATTTT. It specifies CASSRTGSQPQHF.

V is TRBV9 and J is TRBJ2-5; no clear D gene. This CDR3 is built from 13 residues. Trimming stripped 2 bases from V and 2 bases from J, with 7 bases between. Germline V gene lookup returns CDR1 SGDLS and CDR2 YYNGEE. CDR3 residues: CASSVSRQETQYF. The CDR3 bases are TGTGCCAGCAGCGTTAGCAGACAAGAGACCCAGTACTTC.

The genes are TRBV5-1 and TRBJ1-4; D uncertain. This CDR3 comprises 14 residues. V lost 2 bases to trimming and J lost 6 bases, with 11 bases between them. Looked up from germline, CDR1 is SGHRS and CDR2 is YFSETQ. CDR3 bases: TGCGCCAGCAGCTTAGTAGGGTTGGATGAAAAACTGTTTTTT. Residues: CASSLVGLDEKLFF.

This clone was seen only once. The chain uses TRBV6-1 and TRBJ2-7; 9 nucleotides match TRBD1. There are 13 residues in the CDR3. Germline CDR1 MNHNS, CDR2 SASEGT. With V trimmed by 8 bases and J by 5 bases, 7 bases remained unmatched. CDR3 sequence: CASRDRVSHEQYF. The CDR3 DNA reads as TGTGCCAGCCGGGACAGGGTTTCCCACGAGCAGTACTTC.

This clone was found once. The rearrangement links TRBV25-1 to TRBJ2-7; D unresolved. The CDR3 has 11 amino acids. The V and J ends lost 4 bases and 8 bases respectively, with 9 bases between them. The V gene's germline CDR1 is MGHDK and CDR2 SYGVNS. CDR3 bases: TGTGCCAGCAGTGCTGGACGCAAGCAGTACTTC. Translating it yields CASSAGRKQYF.

A note on this clone: Germline and junction disagree at one end, which may indicate a read error. The gene calls are TRBV5-1 and TRBJ1-3; D gene unclear. Germline CDR1 SGHRS, CDR2 YFSETQ. This CDR3 has 14 amino acids. CDR3 in DNA: TGTGCCAGCAGCTTCCCTGGAGAAGGAAACACCATATATTTT. It yields the protein CASSFPGEGNTIYF.

The DNA of the CDR3 is TGTGCCAGTAAGGGACACCGGGGGGCCCGGAGCACAGAGACCCAGTACTTC. This codes for CASKGHRGARSTETQYF. The rearrangement links TRBV19 to TRBJ2-5, with D maybe TRBD2 (7 bases). CDR1 is LNHDA and CDR2 is SQIVND in the germline V gene (reference sequence). The CDR3 loop spans 17 amino acids. With 7 bases removed from V and 4 bases from J, the gap between germline ends came to 25 bases.

This chain links TRBV11-3 with TRBJ1-2; D call uncertain. V was clipped by 5 bases and J by 3 bases, with 16 bases between them. Looked up from germline, CDR1 is SGHNT and CDR2 is YENEEA. The length of the CDR3 is 15 residues. The CDR3 DNA is TGTGCCAGCAGCGCAAACCAGCGGTTGGACTATGGCTACACCTTC. Its protein product is CASSANQRLDYGYTF.

This clone came up once. The rearrangement links TRBV7-9 to TRBJ2-1; D ambiguous. CDR3 length: 15 amino acids. Germline CDR1 reads SEHNR; CDR2 reads FQNEAQ (reference sequence). Trimming pared 4 bases from V and 7 bases from J, leaving 17 bases between. The CDR3 is CASSSMGSVGNEQFF. CDR3 DNA sequence: TGTGCCAGCAGCTCGATGGGAAGCGTGGGGAATGAGCAGTTCTTC. The whole variable domain, filled in from reference TRBV7-9 and TRBJ2-1, reads DTGVSQNPRHKITKRGQNVTFRCDPISEHNRLYWYRQTLGQGPEFLTYFQNEAQLEKSRLLSDRFSAERPKGSFSTLEIQRTEQGDSAMYLCASSSMGSVGNEQFFGPGTRLTVL.

CDR3 sequence: CASSESASSPETQYF. CDR3 bases: TGTGCCAGCAGTGAGTCTGCCAGCTCTCCGGAGACCCAGTACTTC. The chain joins TRBV2 to TRBJ2-5, with no clear D. The V end was cut by 3 bases, the J end by 5 bases, with 16 bases between. Germline V CDR1 and CDR2: SNHLY, FYNNEI. This CDR3 comprises 15 residues.

This chain connects TRBV29-1 to TRBJ1-2, with 7 bases that match TRBD1. After removal of 5 bases from V and 3 bases from J, the junction contained 3 bases not matched to a gene. Germline-derived CDR1 and CDR2 are SQVTM and ANQGSEA. The length of the CDR3 is 12 residues. The DNA for the CDR3 is TGCAGCGTTAATACAGGGGACTATGGCTACACCTTC. This codes for CSVNTGDYGYTF.

This chain connects TRBV15 to TRBJ1-5; possible D gene TRBD1, 5 bases. V was trimmed by 0 bases and J by 0 bases, leaving 9 bases between them. CDR3 length: 16 amino acids. CDR1 is LNHNV and CDR2 is YYDKDF in the germline V gene (reference sequence). The CDR3 loop is CATSRDGTNSNQPQHF. In DNA form, the CDR3 reads TGTGCCACCAGCAGAGATGGGACGAATAGCAATCAGCCCCAGCATTTT. Full variable domain (remainder filled in from reference TRBV15 and TRBJ1-5): DAMVIQNPRYQVTQFGKPVTLSCSQTLNHNVMYWYQQKSSQAPKLLFHYYDKDFNNEADTPDNFQSRRPNTSFCFLDIRSPGLGDTAMYLCATSRDGTNSNQPQHFGDGTRLSIL.